This T cell receptor beta chain was sequenced during a study of cytomegalovirus exposure and HLA in healthy donors. Of note for this clone: One junction end does not reproduce the germline sequence, and a read error may be involved. The sample contains more than one DNA sequence encoding this CDR3.

The PCR was carried out with 60 Vbeta primers and 13 Jbeta primers. The table came from immunoSEQ multiplex PCR; TCRdb's copy has only in-frame clones and leaves some out. There are more than 100,000 clones in the sample, with about 1.4% held by the top ten. This CDR3 spans 15 amino acids. Germline V CDR1 and CDR2: SGHNT, YYREEE (reference sequence). Material for sequencing was PBMCs. The receptor comes from a woman in her forties in good health and CMV-seronegative. V usage is TRBV5-4 and J usage is TRBJ2-7, with 7 bases identical to TRBD1. The CDR3 loop is CASRSTGTVTYEQYF. The DNA of the CDR3 is TGTGCCAGCAGGTCGACCGGGACAGTCACCTATGAGCAGTACTTC.